Below, 32 T cell receptor beta chains from the same sample are listed, as sequenced in a study of spatial heterogeneity in lung cancer. Time point described: sample taken at primary tumor resection. Using its own MiXCR run on the 5' RACE reads, TCRdb lists one record per CDR3 protein. The data show just over 75,000 distinct CDR3 sequences, approximately 8% seen once. The source was PBMCs, collected at surgery. The source is a male donor with early-stage non-small cell lung cancer.

This clonotype appeared a few times. The chain joins TRBV6-5 to TRBJ2-2; TRBD1 aligns across 8 bases. The CDR3 has 14 amino acids. Per the germline V gene, CDR1 is MNHEY and CDR2 is SVGAGI. V dropped 7 bases and J dropped 6; count of bases not matched to a gene: 7. CDR3 residues: CASKRQGRSGELFF. The CDR3 nucleotides read TGTGCCAGCAAAAGACAGGGGAGGTCCGGGGAGCTGTTTTTT.

This clonotype turned up a few times. The CDR3 loop is CASSLDQRMANTGELFF. The DNA of the CDR3 is TGTGCCAGCAGCTTAGACCAGCGAATGGCGAACACCGGGGAGCTGTTTTTT. The V gene is TRBV7-2, the J gene TRBJ2-2, with D uncertain. V shed 1 base and J shed 0 bases, with 12 bases lying between them. This CDR3 has 17 amino acids. Germline CDR1 and CDR2: SGHTA and FQGNSA.

The V gene is TRBV4-1, the J gene TRBJ2-7; 7 nucleotides agree with TRBD1. Germline V gene sequence: CDR1 MGHRA, CDR2 YSYEKL. The CDR3 runs to 13 residues. Germline trimming cut 4 bases from V and 3 bases from J; bases unmatched to any gene: 3. The DNA of the CDR3 is TGCGCCAGCAGCCGAGGACAGGACTACGAGCAGTACTTC. It encodes CASSRGQDYEQYF.

This clonotype was seen many times. The V and J genes are TRBV2 and TRBJ2-7, with D perhaps TRBD1 or TRBD2 (5 bases each). The V gene's germline CDR1 is SNHLY and CDR2 FYNNEI. This CDR3 has 14 residues. Trimming stripped 5 bases from V and 6 bases from J, with 17 bases between. This CDR3 is CASSRGQTFSEQYF. The CDR3 coding sequence is TGTGCCAGCAGTCGGGGCCAAACATTCAGCGAGCAGTACTTC.

This clonotype was counted many times. The CDR3 sequence is CASSRSISGSSGANVLTF. The DNA of the CDR3 is TGTGCCAGCTCACGATCAATTAGCGGGAGCTCTGGGGCCAACGTCCTGACTTTC. The chain carries TRBV18 and TRBJ2-6, with TRBD2 identical over 9 bases. Germline assignment: CDR1 KGHSH and CDR2 LQKENI. CDR3 length equals 18 residues. Germline trimming cut 4 bases from V and 0 bases from J; bases unmatched to any gene: 7.

This clonotype showed up many times. The chain combines TRBV5-1 with TRBJ1-2, with unresolved D. The CDR3 consists of 16 residues. Germline V gene data show CDR1 as SGHRS and CDR2 as YFSETQ. V was pared by 0 bases and J by 1 base, with 13 bases between. CDR3 residues: CASSLVSMASNYGYTF. In DNA, the CDR3 is TGCGCCAGCAGCTTGGTCTCGATGGCAAGTAACTATGGCTACACCTTC.

This clonotype was found many times. V is TRBV5-1 and J is TRBJ1-2, with 8 bases lining up with TRBD1. Trimming took 4 bases from V and 8 from J; bases not matched to a gene: 10. The CDR3 is 14 residues long. CDR1 is SGHRS and CDR2 is YFSETQ in the germline V gene. CDR3 nucleotide sequence: TGCGCCAGCAGCCCCGGACAGGGCGAAGACGGCTACACCTTC. It specifies CASSPGQGEDGYTF.

This clonotype was seen repeatedly, ten times or more. The chain couples TRBV11-2 to TRBJ2-7, with D perhaps TRBD2 (5 bases). Looked up from germline, CDR1 is SGHAT and CDR2 is FQNNGV. The V end was cut by 5 bases, the J end by 4 bases, with 15 bases between. The CDR3 runs 14 residues. CDR3 residues: CASSPGQRRYEQYF. DNA of the CDR3: TGTGCCAGCAGCCCAGGCCAGCGGAGATACGAGCAGTACTTC.

This clonotype was recorded at least ten times. The gene calls are TRBV7-8 and TRBJ1-2; D is undetermined. Per the germline V gene, CDR1 is SGHVS and CDR2 is FQNEAQ. The CDR3 has 13 amino acids. V shed 2 bases and J shed 8 bases, with 12 bases lying between them. In DNA form, the CDR3 reads TGTGCCAGCAGCTTATTAGTGTCTGCGGGCTACACCTTC. It is translated as CASSLLVSAGYTF.

This clonotype came up many times. The gene calls are TRBV5-1 and TRBJ2-7; TRBD1 matches at 10 bases. The CDR3 spans 13 residues. Germline V gives CDR1 SGHRS, CDR2 YFSETQ. The J segment lost 6 bases and the V segment lost 8 bases, leaving 8 bases of the junction unmatched. CDR3 residues: CASRQGASREQYF. CDR3 bases: TGCGCCAGTCGACAGGGGGCCAGTCGCGAGCAGTACTTC.

This clonotype has more than one count but fewer than ten. The chain carries TRBV6-6 and TRBJ2-1; TRBD2 aligns across 11 bases. Trimming removed 2 bases from V and 6 bases from J; junction bases left unmatched: 3. CDR3 size: 15 residues. Germline-derived CDR1 and CDR2 are MNHNY and SVGAGI (reference sequence). The CDR3 spells CASSYPLAGGNEQFF. CDR3 nucleotide sequence: TGTGCCAGCAGTTACCCCCTAGCGGGAGGCAATGAGCAGTTCTTC.

In its sample, this clonotype was seen a few times. The genes are TRBV18 and TRBJ2-6; D not resolved. There are 14 residues in the CDR3. The V and J ends lost 4 bases and 1 base respectively, with 5 bases between them. The germline gives CDR1 KGHSH, CDR2 LQKENI. The CDR3 DNA reads TGTGCCAGCTCACGACGGTCTGGGGCCAACGTCCTGACTTTC. Its translation is CASSRRSGANVLTF.

At least ten counts were recorded for this clonotype. This sequence joins TRBV20-1 and TRBJ2-3; TRBD1 or TRBD2 may be the D gene (5 bases each). Germline loops: CDR1 DFQATT, CDR2 SNEGSKA (reference sequence). Trimming removed 6 bases from V and 11 bases from J, with 24 bases in between. This CDR3 has 14 amino acids. The CDR3 bases are TGCAGTGCCAACTCCGGGACCCTTCAGGCCCGGCAGTATTTT. Amino acid sequence: CSANSGTLQARQYF.

This clonotype was detected many times. This chain uses TRBV5-1 with TRBJ2-1, with a possible D match to TRBD2 (6 bases). CDR1 and CDR2 (germline): SGHRS, YFSETQ. V lost 4 bases and J lost 7, with 12 bases in between. The CDR3 sequence is 13 residues long. CDR3 bases: TGCGCCAGCAGCCGGGACTCTTTGAATGAGCAGTTCTTC. Translated: CASSRDSLNEQFF.

This clonotype has more than one count but fewer than ten. The chain employs TRBV6-2 or TRBV6-3 and TRBJ2-2; D is undetermined. CDR1 MNHEY and CDR2 SVGEGT come from the germline V gene. CDR3 length: 15 residues. V dropped 5 bases and J dropped 4 bases, with 14 bases sitting between them. The CDR3, as DNA: TGTGCCAGCAGTAAGACCGCAGAGTTCACCGGGGAGCTGTTTTTT. Residues: CASSKTAEFTGELFF.

The sample holds many counts of this clonotype. The chain combines TRBV11-2 with TRBJ2-3; D remains unclear. V lost 5 bases and J lost 2, with 8 bases in between. Per germline, CDR1 SGHAT and CDR2 FQNNGV. The CDR3 runs 13 residues. Here the CDR3 reads CASSKFYTDTQYF. The CDR3 nucleotides are TGTGCCAGCAGCAAATTCTACACAGATACGCAGTATTTT.

This clonotype came up many times. The V call is TRBV7-9, the J call TRBJ2-5; D gene unclear. The CDR3 extends over 12 amino acids. Germline CDR1 is SEHNR and CDR2 is FQNEAQ (reference sequence). Trimming left V 8 bases short and J 6 bases short, with 13 bases between. The CDR3 loop is CASAGERKTQYF. The CDR3 DNA is TGTGCCAGCGCAGGAGAGAGAAAGACCCAGTACTTC.

The chain recombines TRBV20-1 with TRBJ2-1; 7 nucleotides match TRBD1. Germline CDR1 reads DFQATT; CDR2 reads SNEGSKA (reference sequence). The CDR3 is 13 residues long. The V gene end was trimmed by 2 bases and the J gene end by 6 bases; junction bases not matched to a gene: 4. The CDR3, as DNA: TGCAGTGCTAGAATGGGACAGCTCAATGAGCAGTTCTTC. Its translation: CSARMGQLNEQFF.

This clonotype was observed many times. The chain joins TRBV5-1 to TRBJ1-1; unclear D gene. V gave up 4 bases and J gave up 1 base, with 11 bases separating them. Germline loops: CDR1 SGHRS, CDR2 YFSETQ. There are 14 residues in the CDR3. The CDR3 reads CASSPLGGNTEAFF. The CDR3 DNA follows: TGCGCCAGCAGCCCCCTGGGAGGGAACACTGAAGCTTTCTTT.

The gene calls are TRBV19 and TRBJ2-1; 9 bases agree with TRBD2. The CDR3 sequence is 18 residues long. V gave up 7 bases and J gave up 0 bases; unmatched junction bases: 13. Germline-derived CDR1 and CDR2 are LNHDA and SQIVND (reference sequence). In DNA, the CDR3 is TGTGCCAGTACCCCTCCGCAGGCGGGAGGGCCCTCCTACAATGAGCAGTTCTTC. It codes for CASTPPQAGGPSYNEQFF.

This clonotype has at least ten counts. J is TRBJ1-1 and V is TRBV5-6; 7 bases line up with TRBD1. Per the germline V gene, CDR1 is SGHDT and CDR2 is YYEEEE. Germline trimming cut 5 bases from V and 4 bases from J; bases unmatched to any gene: 11. This CDR3 comprises 15 residues. CDR3 bases: TGTGCCAGCAGTCGGACAGGACGCCTTACCACTGAAGCTTTCTTT. This encodes CASSRTGRLTTEAFF.

The chain carries TRBV5-1 and TRBJ1-1; no definite D call. The CDR3 has 16 residues. Germline V CDR1 and CDR2: SGHRS, YFSETQ. V dropped 4 bases and J dropped 1 base, with 17 bases sitting between them. The CDR3 DNA reads TGCGCCAGCAGCCCTGGAAACGGACTAGGGAACACTGAAGCTTTCTTT. Its translation is CASSPGNGLGNTEAFF.

The DNA for the CDR3 is TGTGCCAGCAGTTACGTGTTGGGGATTCAGCCCCAGCATTTT. Its protein is CASSYVLGIQPQHF. The chain couples TRBV6-2 or TRBV6-3 to TRBJ1-5, with D unresolved. The CDR3 sequence is 14 residues long. Per the germline V gene, CDR1 is MNHEY and CDR2 is SVGEGT. Trimming left V 2 bases short and J 6 bases short, with 11 bases between.

In this sample, this clonotype turned up many times. The chain carries TRBV4-3 and TRBJ2-1; 10 bases are shared with TRBD2. V lost 2 bases, J lost 5 bases, and 3 bases stayed unmatched. This CDR3 has 15 amino acids. Germline CDR1 reads LGHNA; CDR2 reads YSLEER. CDR3 amino acids: CASSQPGTSDNEQFF. CDR3 sequence (DNA): TGCGCCAGCAGCCAACCGGGGACTAGCGACAATGAGCAGTTCTTC.

This clonotype was seen many times. The chain links TRBV7-9 to TRBJ1-5, with TRBD1 identical over 10 bases. The CDR3 loop spans 15 amino acids. CDR1 and CDR2 (germline): SEHNR, FQNEAQ (reference sequence). The junction had 1 base not matched to a gene; V was cut back by 1 base and J by 4 bases. The DNA of the CDR3 is TGTGCCAGCAGCTTAGTGGGACAGGGGAATCAGCCCCAGCATTTT. Protein: CASSLVGQGNQPQHF.

This clonotype was recorded at least ten times. The rearrangement joins TRBV5-1 to TRBJ1-1; possibly TRBD1 for D (5 bases). This CDR3 is built from 17 residues. Between the trimmed V and J ends, which lost 2 bases and 0 bases, there was a span of 17 bases. Germline V gene lookup returns CDR1 SGHRS and CDR2 YFSETQ. The CDR3 nucleotides read TGCGCCAGCAGCTTTACAGGAGGTCTTGGTATGAACACTGAAGCTTTCTTT. Protein sequence: CASSFTGGLGMNTEAFF.

This clonotype showed up many times. V gene TRBV4-3 combines with J gene TRBJ2-4; no reliable D call. Germline V gene sequence: CDR1 LGHNA, CDR2 YSLEER. V was trimmed by 0 bases and J by 6 bases, leaving 6 bases between them. The CDR3 is made up of 13 amino acids. The CDR3 nucleotides read TGCGCCAGCAGCCAAGACCAAGGAAACATTCAGTACTTC. It specifies CASSQDQGNIQYF.

This clonotype appeared many times. The chain joins TRBV7-2 to TRBJ1-3; no clear D gene. Germline assignment: CDR1 SGHTA and CDR2 FQGNSA. This CDR3 has 15 amino acids. V shed 1 base and J shed 8 bases, with 15 bases lying between them. The CDR3 protein is CASSLVGQAGDTIYF. The DNA for the CDR3 is TGTGCCAGCAGCTTAGTTGGTCAGGCCGGAGACACCATATATTTT. The whole variable domain, filled in from reference TRBV7-2 and TRBJ1-3, reads GAGVSQSPSNKVTEKGKDVELRCDPISGHTALYWYRQSLGQGLEFLIYFQGNSAPDKSGLPSDRFSAERTGGSVSTLTIQRTQQEDSAVYLCASSLVGQAGDTIYFGEGSWLTVV.

This clonotype was detected only a few times. The chain links TRBV11-2 to TRBJ2-3; TRBD2 matches at 9 bases. The CDR3 is 14 amino acids. The V gene end was trimmed by 8 bases and the J gene end by 3 bases; junction bases not matched to a gene: 6. CDR1 and CDR2 (germline): SGHAT, FQNNGV. CDR3 DNA sequence: TGTGCCAGCTGCGCCAGCGGGAGGACAGATACGCAGTATTTT. Encoded protein: CASCASGRTDTQYF.

Many counts were recorded for this clonotype. The chain carries TRBV20-1 and TRBJ1-4; a possible D gene is TRBD1 (6 bases). The ends were cut back, 6 bases at V and 5 bases at J, with 16 bases in the middle. This CDR3 has 14 amino acids. The germline V gene has CDR1 DFQATT and CDR2 SNEGSKA (reference sequence). CDR3 region: CSAWEGGWNEKLFF. The CDR3 bases are TGCAGTGCGTGGGAGGGGGGCTGGAATGAAAAACTGTTTTTT.

This clonotype came up many times. The rearrangement uses TRBV12-3 or TRBV12-4 and TRBJ2-1, with TRBD1 matching 8 bases. This CDR3 contains 11 residues. V was clipped by 5 bases and J by 14 bases; unmatched bases: 5. The CDR3 DNA reads as TGTGCCAGCAGTCCGGACAGGGTAGAGTTCTTC. It is translated as CASSPDRVEFF.

The sample holds a few counts of this clonotype. This chain connects TRBV3-1 to TRBJ2-7; D is unclear. CDR3 size: 14 residues. V lost 4 bases, J lost 2 bases, and 12 bases lay in between. Germline lookup yields CDR1 LGHDT and CDR2 YNNKEL (reference sequence). CDR3 nucleotide sequence: TGTGCCAGCAGCCGGAGCTATGACGCCTACGAGCAGTACTTC. Its translation: CASSRSYDAYEQYF.